This TCR beta chain was profiled in a study of blood T cells in healthy people across ages. Germline lookup yields CDR1 DFQATT and CDR2 SNEGSKA (reference sequence). The CDR3 contains 17 residues. A J-beta primer mix and a sample-barcoded 5' primer were used in a second PCR of roughly 7 to 12 cycles. TCRdb passed the 5' RACE reads through MiXCR, listing each CDR3 protein once. The sample holds about 1,500,000 distinct CDR3 sequences, roughly 45% seen once. The TCR comes from a woman younger than 35 in good health. The sample consisted of blood. The V gene is TRBV20-1, the J gene TRBJ2-5; 12 bases line up with TRBD2. The J call may be faulty, since TRBJ2-7 better matches the DNA end. This chain's CDR3 is CSARVKRLAGVEYEQYF. In DNA form, the CDR3 reads TGCAGTGCTAGAGTAAAAAGACTAGCGGGAGTAGAGTACGAGCAGTACTTC.